The entry that follows covers one TCR beta chain sequence. Assay used: immunoSEQ multiplex PCR; TCRdb lists only in-frame clones, some missing. This sample carries tens of thousands of clones, about 88% of them seen once, and the ten largest clones take about 13%. These data originate in a study of OX40 agonist ivuxolimab in advanced cancers. The germline CDR1 and CDR2 sequences are SGHTA and FQGNSA. The CDR3 runs to 13 residues. V shed 4 bases and J shed 3 bases, with 10 bases lying between them. The input for sequencing was CD4+ or CD8+ T cells sorted from blood, taken in a trial of the OX40 agonist ivuxolimab. The source of this sequence is an adult with an advanced solid tumor such as melanoma, head and neck, liver or kidney cancer. This chain uses TRBV7-2 with TRBJ2-7; D unclear. The CDR3 sequence is CASSSQISYEQYF. The DNA of the CDR3 is TGTGCCAGCAGCTCACAGATTAGCTACGAGCAGTACTTC.